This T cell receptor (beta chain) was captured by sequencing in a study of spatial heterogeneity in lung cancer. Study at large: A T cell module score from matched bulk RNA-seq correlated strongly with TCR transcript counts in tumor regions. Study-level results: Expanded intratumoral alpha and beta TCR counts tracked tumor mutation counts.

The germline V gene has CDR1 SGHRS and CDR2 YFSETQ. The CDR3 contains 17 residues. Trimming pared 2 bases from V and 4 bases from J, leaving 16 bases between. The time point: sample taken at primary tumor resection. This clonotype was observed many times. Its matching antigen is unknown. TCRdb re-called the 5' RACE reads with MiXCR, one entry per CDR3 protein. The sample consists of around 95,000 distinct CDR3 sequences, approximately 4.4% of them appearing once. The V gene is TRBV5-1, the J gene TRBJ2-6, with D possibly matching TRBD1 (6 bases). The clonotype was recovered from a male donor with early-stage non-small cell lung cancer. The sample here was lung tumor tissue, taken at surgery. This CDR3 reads CASSLPTGTDGANVLTF. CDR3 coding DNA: TGCGCCAGCAGCTTACCGACAGGAACGGACGGGGCCAACGTCCTGACTTTC.